Sequencing of this T cell receptor beta chain was carried out in a study of blood T cell repertoires in COVID-19. Background on the study: COVID-19 samples, acute and convalescent, were from the United States, Italy and Spain.

This study enrolled people aged 18 to 89 from approximately 24 US geographic areas. Each participant's cohort was designated according to participant-reported clinical history. The germline V gene encodes CDR1 LGHDT and CDR2 YNNKEL (reference sequence). The trim removed 1 base at V and 8 bases at J, leaving 7 bases unmatched. CDR3 length equals 15 residues. The protocol was immunoSEQ multiplex PCR, while the TCRdb copy is restricted to in-frame clones and leaves out a portion. The sample lists about 200,000 clones, roughly 90% occurring once. The sequence was obtained from a woman aged 18-30 years who had recovered from COVID-19. V is TRBV3-1 (or the pseudogene TRBV3-2) and J is TRBJ1-2; 10 positions match TRBD1. The specimen was PBMCs or T cells enriched from blood (not recorded which). DNA for the CDR3: TGTGCCAGCAGCCAAGGGGGGACAGGGGCGAAAGGCTACACCTTC. Translation gives CASSQGGTGAKGYTF.